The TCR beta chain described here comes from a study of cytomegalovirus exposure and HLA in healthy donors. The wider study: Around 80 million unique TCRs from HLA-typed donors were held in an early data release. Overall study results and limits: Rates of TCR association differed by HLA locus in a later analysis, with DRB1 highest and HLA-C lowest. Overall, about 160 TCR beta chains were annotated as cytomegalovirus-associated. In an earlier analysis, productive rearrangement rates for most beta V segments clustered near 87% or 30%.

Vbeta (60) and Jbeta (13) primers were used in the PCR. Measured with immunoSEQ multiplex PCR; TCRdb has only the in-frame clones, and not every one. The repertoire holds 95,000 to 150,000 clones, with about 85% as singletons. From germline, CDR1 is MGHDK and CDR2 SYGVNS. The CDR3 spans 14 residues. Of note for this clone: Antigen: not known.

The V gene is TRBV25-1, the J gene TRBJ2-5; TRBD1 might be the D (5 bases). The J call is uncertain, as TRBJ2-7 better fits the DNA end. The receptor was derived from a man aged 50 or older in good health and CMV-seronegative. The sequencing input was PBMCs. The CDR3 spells CASSEFQGLHEQYF. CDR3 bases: TGTGCCAGCAGTGAATTTCAGGGTTTGCACGAGCAGTACTTC.